This T cell receptor (beta chain) comes out of a study of regulatory T cells in long-lasting Graves disease. Time point given: newly diagnosed GD, antithyroid drugs for less than 3 months. PBMC-extracted RNA yielded the TCR library. American Thyroid Association guidelines defined how Graves' disease was diagnosed. With iRepertoire HTBI primers and Arm-PCR of CDR3 regions, TCR beta libraries were built. TCRdb recomputed calls from the multiplex PCR reads with MiXCR, one row per CDR3 protein. This table has more than 300,000 distinct CDR3 sequences, about a sixth appearing once. The count of this clonotype is one. Germline-derived CDR1 and CDR2 are LNHDA and SQIVND (reference sequence). V lost 6 bases, J lost 7 bases, and 6 bases lay in between. The CDR3 has 10 amino acids.

Sample: peripheral blood mononuclear cells (PBMCs), taken at new diagnosis, from a patient treated with antithyroid drugs. The chain recombines TRBV19 with TRBJ1-2, with a weak D call TRBD1 (6 bases). This sequence was found in a female donor with Graves disease. The CDR3 loop reads CASSRGGYTF. The CDR3 coding sequence is TGTGCCAGTAGCAGGGGTGGCTACACCTTC.